Listed below are T cell receptor beta chains from one sample, sequenced in a study of shared clonotypes between healthy human individuals. Method: immunoSEQ multiplex PCR; TCRdb's copy keeps in-frame clones and lacks some. The sample consists of over a million clones, approximately 96% of them appearing once. Input material: naive CD4+ T cells sorted from blood. The receptor source for this set is a man under 40 in good health. Both conserved end residues are part of each CDR3. Fields, in order: CDR3 protein, CDR3 DNA, D gene, clone size, J gene, V gene. The D gene is left open where the match is weak. Clone sizes are given selectively: once, few, many, or a class where the clone is expanded.

CASSLGQFNQPQHF TGTGCCAGCAGCTTGGGACAGTTCAATCAGCCCCAGCATTTT - - TRBJ1-5 TRBV5-5
CASSVATGTSGVQETQYF TGTGCCAGCAGCGTAGCTACCGGGACTAGCGGAGTGCAAGAGACCCAGTACTTC TRBD2 - TRBJ2-5 TRBV9
CASSPLGTGVQF TGTGCCAGCAGTCCCCTCGGGACGGGGGTACAATTT - - TRBJ2-3 TRBV7-9
CASSWGDTEAFF TGTGCCAGCAGTTGGGGGGACACTGAAGCTTTCTTT - - TRBJ1-1 TRBV28
CASSRPGDSQPQHF TGTGCCAGCTCACGGCCAGGGGATTCCCAGCCCCAGCATTTT - - TRBJ1-5 TRBV18
CSVGLADEQFF TGCAGCGTTGGACTAGCCGATGAGCAGTTCTTC TRBD2 - TRBJ2-1 TRBV29-1
CASSWETSEKYEQYF TGTGCCAGCAGCTGGGAGACTAGCGAGAAATACGAGCAGTACTTC TRBD2 - TRBJ2-7 TRBV7-2
CSVPLLGEQFF TGCAGCGTCCCCTTGCTCGGTGAGCAGTTCTTC - - TRBJ2-1 TRBV29-1
CASGQGQGVSGTQYF TGTGCTAGTGGCCAGGGACAGGGAGTTTCGGGGACCCAGTACTTC TRBD1 - TRBJ2-5 TRBV12-5
CASSLSTSGSYVGSYEQYF TGTGCCAGCAGCTTATCGACTAGCGGGAGTTACGTAGGCTCCTACGAGCAGTACTTC TRBD2 - TRBJ2-7 TRBV11-2
CASSLGQSNTGELFF TGTGCCAGCAGCTTGGGACAGAGTAACACCGGGGAGCTGTTTTTT TRBD1 - TRBJ2-2 TRBV7-2
CASSSLGETSGRPYEQYF TGTGCCAGCAGCTCCCTCGGGGAGACTAGCGGGAGGCCCTACGAGCAGTACTTC TRBD2 - TRBJ2-7 TRBV7-6
CASSSNDRVGTEAFF TGTGCCAGCAGCTCGAACGACAGGGTTGGGACTGAAGCTTTCTTT TRBD1 - TRBJ1-1 TRBV5-4
CSVEGMRGLSTDTQYF TGCAGCGTTGAAGGGATGCGGGGTCTTAGCACAGATACGCAGTATTTT - - TRBJ2-3 TRBV29-1
CASSVGGPHYEQYF TGTGCCAGCAGTGTAGGGGGCCCCCACTACGAGCAGTACTTC TRBD1 - TRBJ2-7 TRBV28
CASSVGAGKTDTQYF TGTGCCAGCAGCGTAGGGGCAGGAAAGACAGATACGCAGTATTTT - - TRBJ2-3 TRBV9
CASSLGQGRIDTQYF TGCGCCAGCAGCTTGGGCCAGGGGAGGATAGATACGCAGTATTTT - - TRBJ2-3 TRBV5-1
CASSPGIAANTGELFF TGTGCCAGCAGCCCTGGAATAGCGGCGAACACCGGGGAGCTGTTTTTT - - TRBJ2-2 TRBV11-2
CASSVVSGIGYGYTF TGTGCCAGCAGCGTAGTGTCAGGTATAGGCTATGGCTACACCTTC - - TRBJ1-2 TRBV9
CASSAPDREETQYF TGTGCCAGCAGCGCACCGGACAGAGAAGAGACCCAGTACTTC - - TRBJ2-5 TRBV5-6
CASSFRGYNEQFF TGTGCCAGCAGTTTCCGGGGGTACAATGAGCAGTTCTTC - - TRBJ2-1 TRBV27
CATSRDRLAGFFF TGTGCCACCAGCAGAGATCGGCTAGCGGGTTTCTTCTTC TRBD2 - TRBJ2-1 TRBV15
CASSLRQGAGISEAFF TGTGCCAGCAGCTTGAGGCAGGGGGCTGGAATCTCTGAAGCTTTCTTT TRBD1 - TRBJ1-1 TRBV5-6
CAWSAGGTSYEQYF TGTGCCTGGAGTGCAGGGGGAACCTCCTACGAGCAGTACTTC TRBD1 - TRBJ2-7 TRBV30
CASSQDPTSGRSDTQYF TGCGCCAGCAGCCAAGATCCCACTAGCGGGAGGTCAGATACGCAGTATTTT TRBD2 - TRBJ2-3 TRBV4-3
CASSAGRLGPNEQFF TGTGCCAGCAGTGCCGGGAGACTCGGTCCCAATGAGCAGTTCTTC - - TRBJ2-1 TRBV6-5
CASSQSGGPYEQYF TGCGCCAGCAGCCAGAGCGGCGGCCCCTACGAGCAGTACTTC - - TRBJ2-7 TRBV5-1
CASSGDSVRSYEQYF TGTGCCAGCAGTGGAGACAGCGTTCGCTCCTACGAGCAGTACTTC - - TRBJ2-7 TRBV2
CASSEFGSNQPQHF TGTGCCAGCAGTGAATTTGGTAGCAATCAGCCCCAGCATTTT - few TRBJ1-5 TRBV25-1
CASSSSGRAEQFF TGTGCCAGCAGCTCTAGCGGGAGGGCTGAGCAGTTCTTC TRBD2 - TRBJ2-1 TRBV7-9
CASSVGTSGKETQYF TGTGCTAGCAGCGTTGGGACTAGCGGGAAAGAGACCCAGTACTTC TRBD2 - TRBJ2-5 TRBV7-7
CASSTLAGREETQYF TGTGCCAGCTCAACACTAGCGGGAAGGGAAGAGACCCAGTACTTC TRBD2 - TRBJ2-5 TRBV18
CAINAGQGASGNTIYF TGTGCCATCAATGCAGGCCAGGGGGCATCTGGAAACACCATATATTTT TRBD1 - TRBJ1-3 TRBV10-3
CASSPNRVSYEQYF TGTGCCAGCTCGCCTAACAGGGTTTCCTACGAGCAGTACTTC - - TRBJ2-7 TRBV18
CAWSVRRQGASGANVLTF TGTGCCTGGAGTGTCCGTCGGCAGGGGGCTTCTGGGGCCAACGTCCTGACTTTC TRBD1 - TRBJ2-6 TRBV30
CASSLEGPNTGELFF TGTGCCAGCAGCTTGGAAGGGCCGAACACCGGGGAGCTGTTTTTT - once TRBJ2-2 TRBV5-4
CASSLTSFGELFF TGTGCCAGCAGCTTAACGTCTTTCGGGGAGCTGTTTTTT - - TRBJ2-2 TRBV7-3
CANRQGLNTEAFF TGTGCCAACCGACAGGGCCTGAACACTGAAGCTTTCTTT TRBD1 few TRBJ1-1 TRBV2
CASSLDSYNEQFF TGTGCCAGCAGCCTAGACTCCTACAATGAGCAGTTCTTC - - TRBJ2-1 TRBV7-9
CASRTGGTGVDYEQYF TGTGCCAGCAGGACCGGGGGGACAGGGGTGGACTACGAGCAGTACTTC TRBD1 - TRBJ2-7 TRBV28
CASSLTRYEQFF TGTGCCAGCAGCTTGACTAGGTATGAGCAGTTCTTC - - TRBJ2-1 TRBV5-4
CASSLVEGQGANTGELFF TGTGCCAGCAGCTTAGTAGAGGGACAGGGGGCAAACACCGGGGAGCTGTTTTTT TRBD1 - TRBJ2-2 TRBV7-6
CASSFGFRLAGGPYTGELFF TGTGCCAGCAGTTTCGGGTTTAGGCTAGCGGGAGGGCCCTACACCGGGGAGCTGTTTTTT TRBD2 - TRBJ2-2 TRBV28
CASSASRSSLGLAGSTDTQYF TGTGCCAGCAGCGCTAGTAGATCAAGTTTGGGACTAGCGGGTAGCACAGATACGCAGTATTTT TRBD2 - TRBJ2-3 TRBV9
CASSLEGREQFF TGCGCCAGCAGCTTAGAGGGGCGTGAGCAGTTCTTC - - TRBJ2-1 TRBV5-1
CSVHTGGELFF TGCAGCGTTCATACGGGCGGGGAGCTGTTTTTT - - TRBJ2-2 TRBV29-1
CAISGPGQSNQPQHF TGTGCCATCAGTGGCCCGGGACAGTCCAATCAGCCCCAGCATTTT TRBD1 - TRBJ1-5 TRBV10-3
CASKLQGNEKLFF TGTGCCAGTAAACTACAGGGTAATGAAAAACTGTTTTTT - - TRBJ1-4 TRBV27
CASSSWQGSGETQYF TGCGCCAGCAGCTCTTGGCAGGGGTCAGGAGAGACCCAGTACTTC - - TRBJ2-5 TRBV5-1
CASSLGLAGPYEQYF TGTGCCAGCAGCTTGGGACTAGCGGGACCCTACGAGCAGTACTTC TRBD2 - TRBJ2-7 TRBV7-9
CAWRRGPSYEQYF TGTGCCTGGAGGAGGGGTCCCTCCTACGAGCAGTACTTC - - TRBJ2-7 TRBV30
CASSRMGLAGVNEQFF TGTGCCAGCAGCCGAATGGGACTAGCGGGAGTCAATGAGCAGTTCTTC TRBD2 - TRBJ2-1 TRBV9
CASSLRQAPGNEQFF TGTGCCAGCAGCCTAAGACAGGCCCCGGGAAATGAGCAGTTCTTC - once TRBJ2-1 TRBV11-2
CASSDTRRLIDEQYF TGTGCCAGCAGTGACACCAGGAGGCTCATCGACGAGCAGTACTTC - - TRBJ2-7 TRBV6-1
CASSLGSTETQYF TGTGCCAGCAGCCTGGGTTCCACAGAGACCCAGTACTTC - - TRBJ2-5 TRBV9
CASSLGVLGETQYF TGCGCCAGCAGCTTGGGAGTATTGGGGGAGACCCAGTACTTC - - TRBJ2-5 TRBV5-1
CASSLVQQGHFNTEAFF TGCGCCAGCAGCTTGGTACAACAGGGCCACTTTAACACTGAAGCTTTCTTT - - TRBJ1-1 TRBV5-1
CASSPGTSRGGTQYF TGTGCCAGCAGCCCCGGGACCTCCCGGGGTGGGACCCAGTACTTC - - TRBJ2-5 TRBV5-6
CASIGGVAGGSEAYGYTF TGTGCCAGCATCGGTGGGGTGGCAGGGGGCTCCGAGGCCTATGGCTACACCTTC TRBD1 - TRBJ1-2 TRBV5-4
CASSPGSTGTTQYF TGTGCCAGCAGTCCTGGATCGACGGGTACGACCCAGTACTTC - - TRBJ2-5 TRBV27